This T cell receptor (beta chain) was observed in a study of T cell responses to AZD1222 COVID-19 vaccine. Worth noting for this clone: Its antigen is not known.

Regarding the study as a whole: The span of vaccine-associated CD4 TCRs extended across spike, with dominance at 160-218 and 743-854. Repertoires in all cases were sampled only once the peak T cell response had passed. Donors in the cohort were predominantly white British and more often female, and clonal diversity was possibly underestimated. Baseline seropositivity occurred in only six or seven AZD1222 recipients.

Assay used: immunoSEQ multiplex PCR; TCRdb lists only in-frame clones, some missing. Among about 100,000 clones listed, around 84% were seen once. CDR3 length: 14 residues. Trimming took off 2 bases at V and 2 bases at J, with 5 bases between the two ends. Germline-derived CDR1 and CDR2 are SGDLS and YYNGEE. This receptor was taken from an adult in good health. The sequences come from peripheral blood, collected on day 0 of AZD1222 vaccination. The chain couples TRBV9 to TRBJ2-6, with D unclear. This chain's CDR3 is CASSVDPGANVLTF. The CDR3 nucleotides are TGTGCCAGCAGCGTTGACCCTGGGGCCAACGTCCTGACTTTC.